The rows below give T cell receptor beta chains drawn from one sample of a study of chemoradiotherapy in HPV16-positive cancers. Sequencing used immunoSEQ multiplex PCR; TCRdb keeps in-frame clones, though not all of them. The data contain thousands of clones, about 74% of them seen just once; the ten biggest clones take up under 9.5%. This sample was gathered from a patient who underwent chemoradiotherapy. The receptors stem from a human donor with HPV-associated anogenital cancer. Both conserved end residues are part of each CDR3. Each record gives: clone size, V gene, J gene, CDR3 length, D gene, CDR3 protein, CDR3 DNA. The D gene is left open where the match is weak. Only part of the rows carry a size: once, few, many, or a class if the clone is expanded.

>few|TRBV5-1|TRBJ1-3|13|-
CASTTGPGNTIYF
TGCGCCAGCACCACGGGGCCTGGAAACACCATATATTTT
>-|TRBV4-3|TRBJ2-1|16|TRBD2
CASSQDGTSGYNEQFF
TGCGCCAGCAGCCAAGATGGGACTAGCGGGTACAATGAGCAGTTCTTC
>few|TRBV4-2|TRBJ2-7|15|TRBD2
CASSQDTSGSYEQYF
TGTGCCAGCAGCCAAGATACTAGCGGGAGCTACGAGCAGTACTTC
>once|TRBV11-2|TRBJ2-3|15|TRBD2
CASSTTSGGTDTQYF
TGTGCCAGCAGCACGACTAGCGGGGGCACAGATACGCAGTATTTT
>-|TRBV5-8|TRBJ2-1|14|TRBD1
CASRPGTGRNEQFF
TGTGCCAGCAGGCCCGGGACAGGGCGGAATGAGCAGTTCTTC
>few|TRBV7-2|TRBJ1-1|15|TRBD1
CASSLNQGANTEAFF
TGTGCCAGCAGCCTAAACCAGGGGGCAAACACTGAAGCTTTCTTT
>-|TRBV4-3|TRBJ2-1|12|-
CASSLLRGEQFF
TGCGCCAGCAGCCTTTTGAGGGGTGAGCAGTTCTTC
>few|TRBV6-5|TRBJ1-2|14|TRBD1
CASSPNTGDYGYTF
TGTGCCAGCAGTCCCAATACAGGGGACTATGGCTACACCTTC
>-|TRBV5-4|TRBJ2-7|16|TRBD2
CASSSVSGRNLYEQYF
TGTGCCAGCAGCTCAGTTAGCGGGAGGAACCTCTACGAGCAGTACTTC
>-|TRBV19|TRBJ2-5|14|TRBD2
CASSILGLQETQYF
TGTGCCAGTAGTATTCTGGGACTACAAGAGACCCAGTACTTC
>-|TRBV7-9|TRBJ1-1|16|-
CASSLDDRTDSVMTFF
TGTGCCAGCAGCTTAGATGACCGGACTGACTCGGTTATGACTTTCTTT
>-|TRBV20-1|TRBJ2-5|11|-
CSAEGGKTQYF
TGCAGTGCTGAAGGGGGGAAGACCCAGTACTTC
>few|TRBV28|TRBJ2-7|14|-
CASSLIGGQYEQYF
TGTGCCAGCAGTTTGATCGGGGGTCAGTACGAGCAGTACTTC
>few|TRBV28|TRBJ2-7|11|-
CASSFFSEQYF
TGTGCCAGCAGTTTTTTTAGCGAGCAGTACTTC
>few|TRBV29-1|TRBJ2-1|12|-
CSVSPGSNEQFF
TGCAGCGTCTCACCGGGGAGCAATGAGCAGTTCTTC
>-|TRBV11-3|TRBJ2-1|17|TRBD2
CASSSSTSGSGYNEQFF
TGTGCCAGCAGCTCCTCTACTAGCGGGAGTGGCTACAATGAGCAGTTCTTC
>-|TRBV5-1|TRBJ2-7|14|-
CASSLTGQLDEQYF
TGCGCCAGCAGCTTGACCGGTCAGCTCGACGAGCAGTACTTC
>-|TRBV28|TRBJ2-7|13|-
CASSIDSSYEQYF
TGTGCCAGCAGTATCGACAGCTCCTACGAGCAGTACTTC
>-|TRBV5-6|TRBJ2-2|14|-
CASSGNYGTGELFF
TGTGCCAGCAGCGGGAACTATGGCACCGGGGAGCTGTTTTTT
>-|TRBV21-1|TRBJ1-1|16|-
CASSKANQGAHTEAFF
TGTGCCAGCAGCAAAGCGAATCAGGGGGCTCACACTGAAGCTTTCTTT
>-|TRBV28|TRBJ2-7|13|TRBD1
CASSPGTAYVQYF
TGTGCCAGCAGCCCAGGGACAGCTTACGTGCAGTACTTC
>-|TRBV14|TRBJ2-7|16|-
CASSQRLAGSGDEQYF
TGTGCCAGCAGCCAACGTCTTGCGGGATCTGGGGACGAGCAGTACTTC
>few|TRBV18|TRBJ1-1|15|-
CASSPEQDADVEAFF
TGTGCCAGCTCACCCGAACAGGATGCCGATGTTGAAGCTTTCTTT
>-|TRBV28|TRBJ1-1|14|TRBD1
CASRDRGGFAEAFF
TGTGCCAGCAGAGACAGGGGCGGGTTCGCTGAAGCTTTCTTT
>-|TRBV7-6|TRBJ2-5|13|-
CASSSGNQETQYF
TGTGCCAGCAGCTCAGGGAATCAAGAGACCCAGTACTTC
>-|TRBV2|TRBJ2-3|15|-
CASSEAGGYTDTQYF
TGTGCCAGCAGTGAAGCGGGGGGTTACACAGATACGCAGTATTTT
>-|TRBV13|TRBJ2-3|16|TRBD1
CASSRKTGGYSDTQYF
TGTGCCAGCAGCAGAAAGACAGGGGGTTACTCAGATACGCAGTATTTT
>-|TRBV13|TRBJ2-3|17|TRBD2
CASSLESLTSGTDTQYF
TGTGCCAGCAGCCTGGAATCCCTGACTAGCGGCACAGATACGCAGTATTTT
>-|TRBV7-9|TRBJ2-7|16|TRBD2
CASSGTGTSGIDEQYF
TGTGCCAGCAGCGGAACCGGGACTAGCGGGATCGACGAGCAGTACTTC
>-|TRBV4-2|TRBJ2-3|17|TRBD2
CASSRRAGGGVEDTQYF
TGTGCCAGCAGCCGCCGGGCGGGAGGAGGGGTGGAAGATACGCAGTATTTT
>-|TRBV5-1|TRBJ1-1|14|-
CASSLRVGGFSAFF
TGCGCCAGCAGCTTACGGGTAGGGGGGTTTTCGGCTTTCTTT
>-|TRBV29-1|TRBJ1-2|11|-
CSVEEGGGYTF
TGCAGCGTTGAAGAGGGGGGTGGCTACACCTTC
>once|TRBV5-1|TRBJ1-1|13|-
CASSSQGTTEAFF
TGCGCCAGCAGTTCACAGGGTACCACTGAAGCTTTCTTT
>-|TRBV28|TRBJ2-1|15|TRBD2
CASSQLGTSGSEQFF
TGTGCCAGCAGCCAACTCGGGACTAGCGGGAGTGAGCAGTTCTTC
>-|TRBV28|TRBJ2-1|15|TRBD2
CASSLWRREDNEQFF
TGTGCCAGCAGTTTATGGAGGCGGGAGGACAATGAGCAGTTCTTC
>-|TRBV6-5|TRBJ2-3|12|-
CASSQGGGTQYF
TGTGCCAGCAGTCAGGGGGGGGGTACGCAGTATTTT
>-|TRBV2|TRBJ2-7|15|-
CASSAWTAQSYEQYF
TGTGCCAGCAGTGCCTGGACAGCTCAATCCTACGAGCAGTACTTC
>once|TRBV7-8|TRBJ1-2|13|-
CASSLEGHYGYTF
TGTGCCAGCAGCTTAGAGGGACATTATGGCTACACCTTC
>few|TRBV7-9|TRBJ2-7|14|-
CASSRGSPIYEQYF
TGTGCCAGCAGTCGGGGGTCCCCGATCTACGAGCAGTACTTC
>-|TRBV28|TRBJ2-3|15|TRBD2
CASIKSGTGTDTQYF
TGTGCCAGCATTAAAAGCGGGACTGGCACAGATACGCAGTATTTT
>-|TRBV9|TRBJ2-3|14|-
CASSAGQRADTQYF
TGTGCCAGCAGCGCGGGACAACGGGCGGATACGCAGTATTTT
>-|TRBV30|TRBJ1-2|14|-
CAWRGDGGVSGYTF
TGTGCCTGGAGGGGAGACGGGGGAGTATCTGGCTACACCTTC
>-|TRBV4-3|TRBJ1-1|16|-
CASSQDNVWGNTEAFF
TGCGCCAGCAGCCAAGATAATGTATGGGGGAACACTGAAGCTTTCTTT
>few|TRBV4-3|TRBJ2-3|14|TRBD1
CASSPTGGTDTQYF
TGCGCCAGCAGCCCGACAGGGGGCACAGATACGCAGTATTTT
>large|TRBV5-1|TRBJ1-2|13|TRBD1
CASSAEGQYGYTF
TGCGCCAGCAGCGCAGAGGGACAGTATGGCTACACCTTC
>-|TRBV7-9|TRBJ2-1|17|-
CASSYRSGPDYDNEQFF
TGTGCCAGCAGCTACCGATCGGGACCCGACTACGACAATGAGCAGTTCTTC
>once|TRBV23-1|TRBJ2-7|12|TRBD1
CARQGFDHEQYF
TGCGCCCGACAGGGTTTTGATCACGAGCAGTACTTC
>-|TRBV4-3|TRBJ2-3|16|-
CASSQDAILGTDTQYF
TGCGCCAGCAGCCAAGATGCGATCCTTGGCACAGATACGCAGTATTTT
>-|TRBV28|TRBJ2-7|11|-
CASSPGYEQYF
TGTGCCAGCAGTCCGGGGTACGAGCAGTACTTC
>few|TRBV30|TRBJ1-5|13|TRBD1
CAWKDRGPQPQHF
TGTGCCTGGAAAGACAGGGGGCCCCAGCCCCAGCATTTT
>-|TRBV18|TRBJ2-2|15|-
CASSPGGRYTGELFF
TGTGCCAGCTCACCAGGGGGGAGATACACCGGGGAGCTGTTTTTT
>-|TRBV30|TRBJ2-7|16|-
CAWSGLGRAPPVEQYF
TGTGCCTGGAGTGGATTAGGTAGGGCTCCTCCGGTCGAGCAGTACTTC
>-|TRBV5-4|TRBJ2-3|15|-
CASSLRKTSTDTQYF
TGTGCCAGCAGCTTGCGGAAGACAAGCACAGATACGCAGTATTTT
>-|TRBV6-1|TRBJ2-1|12|-
CASVSRDNEQFF
TGTGCCAGCGTTTCTCGAGACAATGAGCAGTTCTTC
>-|TRBV4-3|TRBJ1-4|16|TRBD1
CASSQSGTGGGEKLFF
TGCGCCAGCAGCCAATCTGGGACAGGGGGAGGGGAAAAACTGTTTTTT
>-|TRBV7-2|TRBJ2-3|15|TRBD2
CASKNSGFSTDTQYF
TGTGCCAGCAAAAATAGCGGGTTTAGCACAGATACGCAGTATTTT
>few|TRBV6-6|TRBJ1-4|14|-
CASSPRSGVEKLFF
TGTGCCAGCAGCCCACGGTCGGGAGTCGAAAAACTGTTTTTT
>-|TRBV7-8|TRBJ1-4|17|TRBD1
CASSLNLPGQHNEKLFF
TGTGCCAGCAGCTTAAATCTTCCGGGACAGCATAATGAAAAACTGTTTTTT
>-|TRBV9|TRBJ1-1|13|-
CASSVAPASEAFF
TGTGCCAGCAGCGTAGCGCCAGCTTCTGAAGCTTTCTTT